Each of the 26 T cell receptor beta chains below was sequenced from the same sample in a study of identical twins. In TCRdb, the 5' RACE reads were re-called with MiXCR into one record per CDR3 protein. The sample has around 570,000 distinct CDR3 sequences; nearly 10% are singletons. The same sample was also studied in work on yellow fever vaccine responses in identical twins.

The sequenced sample consisted of PBMCs. Every receptor here comes from a woman aged 18-35 years in good health.

The J gene is TRBJ2-7, the V gene TRBV5-6; TRBD2 is a possible D gene (5 bases). Trimming took 7 bases from V and 4 from J, leaving 12 bases between them. The CDR3 length is 12 residues. Looked up from germline, CDR1 is SGHDT and CDR2 is YYEEEE. The CDR3 loop is CASRSRGYEQYF. The CDR3 nucleotides read TGTGCCAGCCGCTCCCGGGGATACGAGCAGTACTTC.

Ten or more counts support this clonotype. The chain combines TRBV7-6 with TRBJ2-5, with 11 bases that match TRBD2. CDR1 and CDR2 from the germline V gene are SGHVS and FNYEAQ. After removal of 4 bases from V and 8 bases from J, the junction contained 3 bases not matched to a gene. This CDR3 contains 13 residues. Written as DNA, the CDR3 is TGTGCCAGCAGCTCGACTAGCGGGAATACCCAGTACTTC. Translating it yields CASSSTSGNTQYF.

The rearrangement joins TRBV7-2 to TRBJ2-5; D not resolved. The CDR3 extends over 14 amino acids. V was pared by 5 bases and J by 5 bases, with 15 bases between. Germline assignment: CDR1 SGHTA and CDR2 FQGNSA. In nucleotides, the CDR3 is TGTGCCAGCAGCCGCACGCAAGTTAGCGAGACCCAGTACTTC. Protein: CASSRTQVSETQYF.

This clonotype was found a few times. The V call is TRBV23-1, the J call TRBJ2-7; tentatively, D is TRBD1 (7 bases). TRBV23-1 belongs to the ORF category, with a function that is uncertain. V lost 2 bases, J lost 3 bases, and 17 bases lay in between. The CDR3 contains 16 residues. CDR3 sequence reads: CASSQERQGGFYEQYF. The DNA of the CDR3 is TGCGCCAGCAGTCAAGAGAGACAGGGAGGTTTCTACGAGCAGTACTTC.

With respect to this clonotype: The junction and the germline gene differ at one end; a read error may be behind it. The rearrangement links TRBV20-1 to TRBJ1-4; TRBD1 aligns across 9 bases. CDR3 size: 15 residues. CDR1 is DFQATT and CDR2 is SNEGSKA in the germline V gene (reference sequence). CDR3 bases: TGCAGTGCTAGAGCCCCGGGACAGGGCACTGAAAACCTGTTTTTT. Its protein is CSARAPGQGTENLFF.

This clonotype occurred a few times. The rearrangement uses TRBV14 and TRBJ2-1, with TRBD2 identical over 7 bases. V was clipped by 3 bases and J by 15 bases; unmatched bases: 8. This CDR3 contains 12 residues. The germline gives CDR1 SGHDN, CDR2 FVKESK. The CDR3 reads CASSQASGRGFF. The CDR3 DNA follows: TGTGCCAGCAGCCAGGCTAGCGGACGCGGGTTCTTC.

This clonotype has a handful of counts. The V and J genes are TRBV24-1 and TRBJ2-2, with D maybe TRBD2 (6 bases). The CDR3 is made up of 13 amino acids. V was trimmed by 4 bases and J by 7 bases, leaving 9 bases between them. Germline assignment: CDR1 KGHDR and CDR2 SFDVKD. The CDR3 sequence: CATSEEGFGELFF. Here the CDR3 DNA reads TGTGCCACCAGTGAGGAGGGCTTCGGGGAGCTGTTTTTT.

This chain uses TRBV6-1 with TRBJ2-5; D call uncertain. The length of the CDR3 is 11 residues. CDR1 and CDR2 from the germline V gene are MNHNS and SASEGT. V was cut by 1 base and J by 7 bases, with 4 bases left in between. CDR3 coding DNA: TGTGCCAGCAGTGAAGGGGTGACCCAGTACTTC. As protein: CASSEGVTQYF.

This clonotype appeared a few times. The CDR3 loop reads CATSTPLPGTSGRATYNEQFF. In nucleotides, the CDR3 is TGTGCCACCAGCACCCCTTTGCCCGGGACTAGCGGGAGAGCCACCTACAATGAGCAGTTCTTC. This chain joins TRBV15 and TRBJ2-1; 14 bases match TRBD2. Per germline, CDR1 LNHNV and CDR2 YYDKDF (reference sequence). J was trimmed by 2 bases and V by 4 bases; bases with no gene match: 16. The CDR3 covers 21 residues.

There are a few counts of this clonotype. V usage is TRBV23-1 and J usage is TRBJ2-1; D gene uncertain. TRBV23-1 is an ORF for which the function is uncertain. V dropped 8 bases and J dropped 1 base, with 18 bases sitting between them. This CDR3 has 16 amino acids. The CDR3 loop reads CASPGPLGPSYNEQFF. The CDR3 region has the DNA TGCGCCAGCCCGGGCCCCCTAGGCCCATCCTACAATGAGCAGTTCTTC.

The genes are TRBV20-1 and TRBJ2-7; D not resolved. Germline V CDR1 and CDR2: DFQATT, SNEGSKA (reference sequence). Trimming took off 1 base at V and 3 bases at J, with 16 bases between the two ends. The CDR3 spans 15 residues. The CDR3 here is CSARVFDGLNYEQYF. CDR3 bases: TGCAGTGCTAGAGTATTTGACGGATTAAACTACGAGCAGTACTTC.

The chain uses TRBV12-3 or TRBV12-4 and TRBJ2-3; D may be TRBD2 (5 bases). The V gene lost 0 bases and the J gene lost 5 bases, with 12 bases spanning the gap. The CDR3 sequence is 15 residues long. CDR3 region: CASSLATGRGDTQYF. DNA for the CDR3: TGTGCCAGCAGTTTAGCGACGGGTCGGGGAGATACGCAGTATTTT.

V usage is TRBV5-1 and J usage is TRBJ1-1; D is unresolved. This CDR3 has 13 amino acids. CDR1 SGHRS and CDR2 YFSETQ come from the germline V gene. V shed 5 bases and J shed 3 bases, with 11 bases lying between them. As DNA, the CDR3 is TGCGCCAGCAGACCAGACACGTACACTGAAGCTTTCTTT. This codes for CASRPDTYTEAFF.

This clonotype turned up a few times. The chain has TRBV6-2 or TRBV6-3 and TRBJ2-1; weak D call: TRBD2 (7 bases). Germline loops: CDR1 MNHEY, CDR2 SVGEGT. V lost 7 bases, J lost 8 bases, and 12 bases lay in between. CDR3 size: 12 residues. CDR3 DNA: TGTGCCAGCAAAGGGGGGGCCGATGAGCAGTTCTTC. It codes for CASKGGADEQFF.

This clonotype showed up just a few times. The chain uses TRBV12-3 or TRBV12-4 and TRBJ2-1, with D perhaps TRBD1 (6 bases). The CDR3 totals 14 residues. Deletions cut 3 bases from V and 7 bases from J, with 13 bases between. The CDR3 nucleotides are TGTGCCAGCAGTTTGCTTCAGGGGACGAATGAGCAGTTCTTC. Amino acid sequence: CASSLLQGTNEQFF.

This clonotype was seen at least ten times. In nucleotides, the CDR3 is TGCGCCAGCAGCGCGGGGACTAGCGGGCTCAATGAGCAGTTCTTC. It codes for CASSAGTSGLNEQFF. J is TRBJ2-1 and V is TRBV5-1; 12 bases agree with TRBD2. The CDR3 extends over 15 amino acids. CDR1 and CDR2 (germline): SGHRS, YFSETQ. V gave up 4 bases and J gave up 6 bases; unmatched junction bases: 5.

A few counts support this clonotype. The chain is built from TRBV12-3 or TRBV12-4 and TRBJ2-2; D gene uncertain. The CDR3 sequence is 18 residues long. V dropped 0 bases and J dropped 1 base, with 15 bases sitting between them. The CDR3 DNA reads TGTGCCAGCAGTTTAGCGCATGGGGTCCGTGGGAACACCGGGGAGCTGTTTTTT. Its translation is CASSLAHGVRGNTGELFF.

This clonotype was observed at least ten times. The chain recombines TRBV4-3 with TRBJ2-4, with a possible D match to TRBD2 (6 bases). Germline CDR1 LGHNA, CDR2 YSLEER. The V end lost 4 bases, the J end lost 1 base, and 20 bases lay between the germline ends. The CDR3 spans 18 residues. The CDR3 loop is CASSRSRLEFAAKNIQYF. The DNA for the CDR3 is TGCGCCAGCAGCCGATCACGACTAGAGTTTGCGGCCAAAAACATTCAGTACTTC.

Here the CDR3 DNA reads TGCGCCAGCAGCCAAGACGGCCGACCGAACACTGAAGCTTTCTTT. The encoded protein is CASSQDGRPNTEAFF. This sequence joins TRBV4-3 and TRBJ1-1; no clear D gene. Per the germline V gene, CDR1 is LGHNA and CDR2 is YSLEER. V gave up 0 bases and J gave up 1 base, with 9 bases separating them. The CDR3 consists of 15 residues.

This clonotype has more than one count but fewer than ten. This rearrangement joins TRBV27 to TRBJ2-5; 7 nucleotides match TRBD1. Looked up from germline, CDR1 is MNHEY and CDR2 is SMNVEV (reference sequence). Trimming removed 7 bases from V and 3 bases from J; junction bases left unmatched: 11. The CDR3 extends over 15 amino acids. The CDR3 DNA reads TGTGCCAGCAAGATAACGGGACAGCCTAAAGAGACCCAGTACTTC. Its translation is CASKITGQPKETQYF.

Comments on this clonotype: A much larger clone sits a single nucleotide away, making a read error possible. The CDR3 reads CSATPWDSAASYEQYF. In nucleotides, the CDR3 is TGCAGTGCTACTCCCTGGGACTCCGCGGCCTCCTACGAGCAGTACTTC. The rearrangement uses TRBV20-1 and TRBJ2-7; D perhaps matches TRBD2 (6 bases). Looked up from germline, CDR1 is DFQATT and CDR2 is SNEGSKA (reference sequence). V was clipped by 4 bases and J by 0 bases, with 19 bases between them. The CDR3 extends over 16 amino acids.

At least ten counts were recorded for this clonotype. The chain joins TRBV10-3 to TRBJ2-3; 9 positions agree with TRBD2. The V segment lost 4 bases and the J segment 4 bases; nucleotides outside the gene matches: 6. This CDR3 spans 15 amino acids. Germline values: CDR1 ENHRY, CDR2 SYGVKD. The CDR3 region is CAISAASGDPDTQYF. In nucleotides, the CDR3 is TGTGCCATCAGTGCGGCTAGCGGGGACCCAGATACGCAGTATTTT.

There are a few counts of this clonotype. The CDR3 sequence: CASSLVSGSVYEQYF. Here the CDR3 DNA reads TGTGCCAGCAGCTTAGTTAGCGGGAGCGTCTACGAGCAGTACTTC. This chain joins TRBV7-9 and TRBJ2-7, with 9 bases lining up with TRBD2. V shed 1 base, J shed 3 bases, and the junction held 4 bases outside the gene matches. This CDR3 region has 15 residues. Germline assignment: CDR1 SEHNR and CDR2 FQNEAQ (reference sequence).

This clonotype was seen many times. V usage is TRBV12-3 or TRBV12-4 and J usage is TRBJ2-1; no definite D call. The V end lost 6 bases, the J end lost 0 bases, and 12 bases lay between the germline ends. This CDR3 comprises 15 residues. CDR3 residues: CASSNAPSSYNEQFF. CDR3 coding DNA: TGTGCCAGCAGCAATGCACCCAGCTCCTACAATGAGCAGTTCTTC.

This clonotype showed up many times. The chain uses TRBV9 and TRBJ2-1, with 9 bases that match TRBD2. Germline V gene lookup returns CDR1 SGDLS and CDR2 YYNGEE. There are 16 residues in the CDR3. V lost 4 bases and J lost 4; bases outside the gene matches: 9. This CDR3 reads CASSTTPTSGYNEQFF. The CDR3 DNA follows: TGTGCCAGCAGCACCACTCCGACTAGCGGATACAATGAGCAGTTCTTC. The full variable domain, rest sourced from reference TRBV9 and TRBJ2-1, is DSGVTQTPKHLITATGQRVTLRCSPRSGDLSVYWYQQSLDQGLQFLIQYYNGEERAKGNILERFSAQQFPDLHSELNLSSLELGDSALYFCASSTTPTSGYNEQFFGPGTRLTVL.

The J gene is TRBJ1-6, the V gene TRBV12-3 or TRBV12-4, with D maybe TRBD1 (5 bases). This CDR3 has 15 amino acids. Trimming took off 2 bases at V and 3 bases at J, with 8 bases between the two ends. The CDR3 here is CASSLSGNYNSPLHF. As DNA, the CDR3 is TGTGCCAGCAGTTTATCAGGGAACTATAATTCACCCCTCCACTTT.